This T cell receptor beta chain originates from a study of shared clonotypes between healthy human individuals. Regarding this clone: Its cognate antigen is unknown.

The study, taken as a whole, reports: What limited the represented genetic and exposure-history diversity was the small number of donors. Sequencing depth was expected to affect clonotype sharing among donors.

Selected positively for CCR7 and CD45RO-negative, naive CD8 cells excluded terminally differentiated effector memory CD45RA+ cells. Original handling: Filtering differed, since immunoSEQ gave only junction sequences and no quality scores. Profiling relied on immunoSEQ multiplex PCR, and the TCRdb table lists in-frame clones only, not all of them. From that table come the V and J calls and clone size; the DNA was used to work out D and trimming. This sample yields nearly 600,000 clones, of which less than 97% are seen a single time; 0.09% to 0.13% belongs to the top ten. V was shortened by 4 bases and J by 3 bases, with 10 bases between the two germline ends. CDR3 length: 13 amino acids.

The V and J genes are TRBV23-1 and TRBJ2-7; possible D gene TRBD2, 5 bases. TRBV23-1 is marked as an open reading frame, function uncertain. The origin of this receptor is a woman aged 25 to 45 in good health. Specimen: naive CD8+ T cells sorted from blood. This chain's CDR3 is CASSRGIRYEQYF. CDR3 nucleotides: TGCGCCAGCAGTCGAGGGATCCGCTACGAGCAGTACTTC.